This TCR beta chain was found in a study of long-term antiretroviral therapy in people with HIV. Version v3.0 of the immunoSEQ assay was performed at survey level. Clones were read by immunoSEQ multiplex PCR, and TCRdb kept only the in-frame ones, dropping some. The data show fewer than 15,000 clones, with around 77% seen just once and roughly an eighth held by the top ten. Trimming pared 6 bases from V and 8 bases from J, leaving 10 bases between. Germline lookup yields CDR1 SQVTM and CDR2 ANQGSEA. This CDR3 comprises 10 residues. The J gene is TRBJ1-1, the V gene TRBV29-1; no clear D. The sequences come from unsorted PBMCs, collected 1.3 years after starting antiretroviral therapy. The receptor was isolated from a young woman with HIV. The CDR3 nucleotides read TGCAGCGTAGGCAAGAACGAAGCTTTCTTT. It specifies CSVGKNEAFF. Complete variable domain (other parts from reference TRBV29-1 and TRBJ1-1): SAVISQKPSRDICQRGTSLTIQCQVDSQVTMMFWYRQQPGQSLTLIATANQGSEATYESGFVIDKFPISRPNLTFSTLTVSNMSPEDSSIYLCSVGKNEAFFGQGTRLTVV.